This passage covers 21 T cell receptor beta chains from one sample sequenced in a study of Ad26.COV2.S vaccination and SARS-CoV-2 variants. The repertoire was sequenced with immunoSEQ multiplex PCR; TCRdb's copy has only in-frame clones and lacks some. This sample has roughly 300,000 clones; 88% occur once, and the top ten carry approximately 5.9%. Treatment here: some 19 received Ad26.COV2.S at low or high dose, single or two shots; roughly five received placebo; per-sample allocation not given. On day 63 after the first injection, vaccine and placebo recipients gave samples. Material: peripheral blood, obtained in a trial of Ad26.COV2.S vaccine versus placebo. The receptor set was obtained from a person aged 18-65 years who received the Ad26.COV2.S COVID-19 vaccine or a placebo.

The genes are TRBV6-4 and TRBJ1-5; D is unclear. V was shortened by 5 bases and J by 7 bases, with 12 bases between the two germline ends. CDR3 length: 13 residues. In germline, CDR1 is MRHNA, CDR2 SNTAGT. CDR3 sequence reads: CASSPQWRQPQHF. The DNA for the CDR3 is TGTGCCAGCAGTCCGCAGTGGCGACAGCCCCAGCATTTT.

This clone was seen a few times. In nucleotides, the CDR3 is TGCGCCAGCAGCCGACAGGGTGAAGAGACCCAGTACTTC. As protein: CASSRQGEETQYF. This chain links TRBV5-1 with TRBJ2-5; 7 nucleotides agree with TRBD1. The CDR3 sequence is 13 residues long. J was trimmed by 3 bases and V by 4 bases; bases with no gene match: 3. Looked up from germline, CDR1 is SGHRS and CDR2 is YFSETQ.

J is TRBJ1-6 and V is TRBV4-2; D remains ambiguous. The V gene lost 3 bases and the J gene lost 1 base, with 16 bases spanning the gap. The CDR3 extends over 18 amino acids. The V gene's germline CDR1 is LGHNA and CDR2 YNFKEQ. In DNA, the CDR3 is TGTGCCAGCAGCCAGGACCATGGCGGGGTGTCCTATAATTCACCCCTCCACTTT. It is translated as CASSQDHGGVSYNSPLHF.

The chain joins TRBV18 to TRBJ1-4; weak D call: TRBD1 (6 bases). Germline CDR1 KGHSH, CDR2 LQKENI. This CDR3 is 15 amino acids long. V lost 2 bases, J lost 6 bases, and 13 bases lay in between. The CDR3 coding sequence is TGTGCCAGCTCACCAGACAGGAATGAGGATGAAAAACTGTTTTTT. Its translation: CASSPDRNEDEKLFF.

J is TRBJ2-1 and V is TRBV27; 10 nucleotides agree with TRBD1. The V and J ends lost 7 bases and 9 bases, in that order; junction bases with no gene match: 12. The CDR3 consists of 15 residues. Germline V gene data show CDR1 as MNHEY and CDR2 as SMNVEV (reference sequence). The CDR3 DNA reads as TGTGCCAGCAAGACCGGGACAGGGGTTGTCGGTGAGCAGTTCTTC. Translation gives CASKTGTGVVGEQFF.

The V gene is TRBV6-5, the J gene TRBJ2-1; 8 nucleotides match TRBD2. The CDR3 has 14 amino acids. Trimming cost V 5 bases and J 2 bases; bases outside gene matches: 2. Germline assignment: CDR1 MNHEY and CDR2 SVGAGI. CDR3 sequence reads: CASSLSGAYNEQFF. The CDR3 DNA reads TGTGCCAGCAGTCTTAGCGGGGCCTACAATGAGCAGTTCTTC.

The CDR3 region is CASSPIRDRAYYTF. The DNA of the CDR3 is TGTGCCAGCTCACCGATCCGGGACAGGGCTTACTACACCTTC. The genes are TRBV18 and TRBJ1-2, with TRBD1 matching over 9 bases. CDR1 is KGHSH, CDR2 LQKENI, per germline. The CDR3 covers 14 residues. The V gene end was trimmed by 3 bases and the J gene end by 10 bases; junction bases not matched to a gene: 9.

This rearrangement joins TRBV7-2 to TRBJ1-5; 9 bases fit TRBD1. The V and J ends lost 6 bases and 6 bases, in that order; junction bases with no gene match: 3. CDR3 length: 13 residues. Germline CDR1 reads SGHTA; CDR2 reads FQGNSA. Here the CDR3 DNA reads TGTGCCAGCAGGCGGGACAGGGCTCAGCCCCAGCATTTT. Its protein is CASRRDRAQPQHF.

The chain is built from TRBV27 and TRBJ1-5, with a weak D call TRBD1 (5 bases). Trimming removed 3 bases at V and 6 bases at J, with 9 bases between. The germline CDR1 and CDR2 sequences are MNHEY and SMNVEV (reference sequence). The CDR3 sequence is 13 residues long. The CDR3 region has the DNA TGTGCCAGCAGTTTGAGGGGCAGTCAGCCCCAGCATTTT. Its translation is CASSLRGSQPQHF.

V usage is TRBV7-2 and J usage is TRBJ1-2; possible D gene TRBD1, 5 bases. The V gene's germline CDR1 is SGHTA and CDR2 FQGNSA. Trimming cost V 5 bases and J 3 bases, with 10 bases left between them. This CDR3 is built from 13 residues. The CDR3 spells CASSLTGDYGYTF. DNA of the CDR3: TGTGCCAGCAGCCTTACAGGAGACTATGGCTACACCTTC.

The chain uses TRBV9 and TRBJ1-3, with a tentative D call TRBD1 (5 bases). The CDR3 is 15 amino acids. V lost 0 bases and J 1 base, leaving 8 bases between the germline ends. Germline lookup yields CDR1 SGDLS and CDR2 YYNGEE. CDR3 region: CASSVGGRSGNTIYF. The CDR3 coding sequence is TGTGCCAGCAGCGTAGGGGGCCGATCTGGAAACACCATATATTTT.

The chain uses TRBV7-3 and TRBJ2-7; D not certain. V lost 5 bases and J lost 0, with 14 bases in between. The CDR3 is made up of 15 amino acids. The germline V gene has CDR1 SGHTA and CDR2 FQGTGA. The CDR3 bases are TGTGCCAGCAGCGTGGATGGATTTAGCTCCTACGAGCAGTACTTC. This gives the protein CASSVDGFSSYEQYF.

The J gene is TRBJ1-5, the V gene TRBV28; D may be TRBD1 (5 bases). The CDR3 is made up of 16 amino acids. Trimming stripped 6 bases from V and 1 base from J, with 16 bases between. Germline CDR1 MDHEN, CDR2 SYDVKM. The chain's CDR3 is CASSPRGRRSNQPQHF. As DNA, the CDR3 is TGTGCCAGCAGCCCCCGGGGCCGGAGGAGCAATCAGCCCCAGCATTTT. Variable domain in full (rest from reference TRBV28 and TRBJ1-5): DVKVTQSSRYLVKRTGEKVFLECVQDMDHENMFWYRQDPGLGLRLIYFSYDVKMKEKGDIPEGYSVSREKKERFSLILESASTNQTSMYLCASSPRGRRSNQPQHFGDGTRLSIL.

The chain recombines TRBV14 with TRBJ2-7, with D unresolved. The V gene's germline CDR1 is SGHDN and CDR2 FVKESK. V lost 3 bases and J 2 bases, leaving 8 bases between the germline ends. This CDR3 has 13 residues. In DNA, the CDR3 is TGTGCCAGCAGCCACGGCACAACCTACGAGCAGTACTTC. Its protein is CASSHGTTYEQYF.

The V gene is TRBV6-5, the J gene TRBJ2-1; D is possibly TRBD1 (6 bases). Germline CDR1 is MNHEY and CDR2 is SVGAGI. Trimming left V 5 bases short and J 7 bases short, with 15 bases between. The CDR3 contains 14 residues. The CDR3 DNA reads TGTGCCAGCAGTCTCCAAAGGGGGATAAATGAGCAGTTCTTC. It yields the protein CASSLQRGINEQFF.

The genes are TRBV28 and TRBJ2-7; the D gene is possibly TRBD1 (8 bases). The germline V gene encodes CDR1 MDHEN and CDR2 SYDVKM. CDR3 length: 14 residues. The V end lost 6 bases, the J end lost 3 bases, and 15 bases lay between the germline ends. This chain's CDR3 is CASREQGGFYEQYF. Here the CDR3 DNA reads TGTGCCAGCAGGGAACAGGGGGGGTTCTACGAGCAGTACTTC.

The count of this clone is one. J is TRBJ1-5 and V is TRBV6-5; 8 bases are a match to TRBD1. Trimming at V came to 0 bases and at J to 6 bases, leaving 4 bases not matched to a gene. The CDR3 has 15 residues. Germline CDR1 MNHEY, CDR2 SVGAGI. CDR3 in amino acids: CASSYSTGASQPQHF. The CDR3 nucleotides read TGTGCCAGCAGTTACTCGACAGGGGCATCTCAGCCCCAGCATTTT.

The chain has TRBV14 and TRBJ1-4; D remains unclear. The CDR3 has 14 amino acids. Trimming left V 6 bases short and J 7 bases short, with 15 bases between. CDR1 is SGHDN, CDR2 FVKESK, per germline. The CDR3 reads CASSESGSVEKLFF. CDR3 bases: TGTGCCAGCAGTGAAAGCGGCTCTGTTGAAAAACTGTTTTTT.

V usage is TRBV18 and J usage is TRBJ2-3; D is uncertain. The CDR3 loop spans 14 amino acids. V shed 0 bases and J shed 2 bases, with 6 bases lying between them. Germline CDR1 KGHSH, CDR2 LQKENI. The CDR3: CASSPPTNTDTQYF. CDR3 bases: TGTGCCAGCTCACCACCGACGAACACAGATACGCAGTATTTT.

The CDR3 reads CASRTQGANEKLFF. The CDR3 DNA reads TGTGCCAGCAGGACACAGGGGGCTAATGAAAAACTGTTTTTT. V gene TRBV6-6 combines with J gene TRBJ1-4; 8 bases are shared with TRBD1. Losses at the gene ends were 6 bases for V and 3 bases for J; bases not matched to a gene: 3. Per germline, CDR1 MNHNY and CDR2 SVGAGI (reference sequence). The CDR3 consists of 14 residues.

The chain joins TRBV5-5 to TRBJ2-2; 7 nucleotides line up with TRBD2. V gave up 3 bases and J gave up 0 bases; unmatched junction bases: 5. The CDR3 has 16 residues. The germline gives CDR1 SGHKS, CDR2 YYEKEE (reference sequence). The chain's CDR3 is CASSSAGVSNTGELFF. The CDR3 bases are TGTGCCAGCAGCTCCGCGGGAGTCTCGAACACCGGGGAGCTGTTTTTT.